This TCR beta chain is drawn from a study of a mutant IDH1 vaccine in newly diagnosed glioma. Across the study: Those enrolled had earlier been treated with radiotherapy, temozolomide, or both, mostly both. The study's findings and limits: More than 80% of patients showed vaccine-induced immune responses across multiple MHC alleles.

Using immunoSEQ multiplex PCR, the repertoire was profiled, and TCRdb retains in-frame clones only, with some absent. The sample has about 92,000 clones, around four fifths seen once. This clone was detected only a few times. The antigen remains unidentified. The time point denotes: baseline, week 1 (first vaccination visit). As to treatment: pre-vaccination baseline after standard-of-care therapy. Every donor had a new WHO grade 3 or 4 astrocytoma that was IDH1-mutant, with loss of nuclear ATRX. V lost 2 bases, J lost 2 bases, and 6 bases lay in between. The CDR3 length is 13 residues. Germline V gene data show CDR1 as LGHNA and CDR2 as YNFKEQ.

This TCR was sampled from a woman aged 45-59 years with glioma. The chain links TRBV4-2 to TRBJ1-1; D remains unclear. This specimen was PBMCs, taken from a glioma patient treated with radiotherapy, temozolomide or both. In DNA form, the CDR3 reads TGTGCCAGCAGCCAATACACTAACACTGAAGCTTTCTTT. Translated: CASSQYTNTEAFF.